This T cell receptor (beta chain) was captured by sequencing in a study of response to subunit inactivated influenza vaccine. The CDR3 loop spans 12 amino acids. Germline V gene data show CDR1 as GTSNPN and CDR2 as SVGIG (reference sequence). Trimming took 0 bases from V and 2 from J, leaving 5 bases between them. From the RT-PCR reads, TCRdb called clonotypes with MiXCR, one entry per CDR3 protein. The table records approximately 530,000 distinct CDR3 sequences, 6% to 9% of them present only once. Sequencing used PBMCs from blood, obtained about 24 months after vaccination. This clonotype originated in a man between 50 and 75 years old who received an inactivated influenza vaccine. V is TRBV30 and J is TRBJ2-7; D ambiguous. The DNA of the CDR3 is TGTGCCTGGAGTGTAGCAACCTACGAGCAGTACTTC. Amino acid sequence: CAWSVATYEQYF.